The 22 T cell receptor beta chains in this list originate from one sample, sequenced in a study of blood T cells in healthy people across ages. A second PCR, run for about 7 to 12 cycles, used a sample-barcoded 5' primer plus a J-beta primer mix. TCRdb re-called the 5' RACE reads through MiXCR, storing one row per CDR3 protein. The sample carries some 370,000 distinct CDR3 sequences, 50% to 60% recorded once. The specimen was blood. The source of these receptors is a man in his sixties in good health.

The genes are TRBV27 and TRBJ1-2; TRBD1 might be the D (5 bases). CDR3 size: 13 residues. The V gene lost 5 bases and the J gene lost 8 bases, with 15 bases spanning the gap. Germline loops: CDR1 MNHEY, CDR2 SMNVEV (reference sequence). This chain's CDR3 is CASSPDTGYGYTF. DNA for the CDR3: TGTGCCAGCAGTCCGGATACAGGATACGGCTACACCTTC.

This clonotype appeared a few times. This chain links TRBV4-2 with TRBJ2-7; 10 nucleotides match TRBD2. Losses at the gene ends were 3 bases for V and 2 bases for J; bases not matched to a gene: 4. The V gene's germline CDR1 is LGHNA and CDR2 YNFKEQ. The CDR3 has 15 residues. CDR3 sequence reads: CASSHLAGVAYEQYF. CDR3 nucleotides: TGTGCCAGCAGCCACCTAGCGGGGGTCGCCTACGAGCAGTACTTC.

The DNA for the CDR3 is TGCAGCGTCAGCTCAGAGGGAGAAAAACTGTTTTTT. Amino acids: CSVSSEGEKLFF. This rearrangement joins TRBV29-1 to TRBJ1-4, with unresolved D. V was shortened by 6 bases and J by 8 bases, with 13 bases between the two germline ends. CDR1 and CDR2 (germline): SQVTM, ANQGSEA. This CDR3 has 12 residues.

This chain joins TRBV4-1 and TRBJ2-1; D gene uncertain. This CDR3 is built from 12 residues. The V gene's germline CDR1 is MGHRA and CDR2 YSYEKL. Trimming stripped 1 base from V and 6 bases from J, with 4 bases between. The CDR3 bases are TGCGCCAGCAGCCAAGTGGGCAATGAGCAGTTCTTC. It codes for CASSQVGNEQFF.

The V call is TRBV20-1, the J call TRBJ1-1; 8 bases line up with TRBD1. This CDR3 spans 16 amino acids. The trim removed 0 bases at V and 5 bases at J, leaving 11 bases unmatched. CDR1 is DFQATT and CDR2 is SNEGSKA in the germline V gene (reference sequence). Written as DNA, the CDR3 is TGCAGTGCTAGAGATTCCCGGACAGGGCAATGGACTGAAGCTTTCTTT. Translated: CSARDSRTGQWTEAFF.

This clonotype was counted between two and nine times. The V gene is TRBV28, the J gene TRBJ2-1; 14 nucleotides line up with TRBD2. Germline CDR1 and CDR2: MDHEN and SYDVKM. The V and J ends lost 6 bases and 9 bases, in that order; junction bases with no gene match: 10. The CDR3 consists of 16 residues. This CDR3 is CASSPRLAGGRGEQFF. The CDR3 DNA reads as TGTGCCAGCAGCCCCCGACTAGCGGGAGGGCGGGGTGAGCAGTTCTTC.

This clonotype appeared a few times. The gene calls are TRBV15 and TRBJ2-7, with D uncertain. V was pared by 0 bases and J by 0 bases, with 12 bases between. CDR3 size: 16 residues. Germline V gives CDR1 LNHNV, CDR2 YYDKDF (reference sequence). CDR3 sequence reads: CATSRDTGSSSYEQYF. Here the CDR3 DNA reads TGTGCCACCAGCAGAGATACGGGCAGCAGCTCCTACGAGCAGTACTTC.

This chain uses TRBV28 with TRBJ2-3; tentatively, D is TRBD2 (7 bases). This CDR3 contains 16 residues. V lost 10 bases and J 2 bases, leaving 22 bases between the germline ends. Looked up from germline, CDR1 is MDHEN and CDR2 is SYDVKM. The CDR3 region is CATIQGGGGITDTQYF. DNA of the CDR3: TGTGCCACCATCCAAGGGGGAGGGGGGATCACAGATACGCAGTATTTT.

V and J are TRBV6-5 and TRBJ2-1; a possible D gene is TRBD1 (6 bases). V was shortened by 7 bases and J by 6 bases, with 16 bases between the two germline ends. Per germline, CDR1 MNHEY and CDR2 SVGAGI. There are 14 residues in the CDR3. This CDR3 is CASTRQGYGNEQFF. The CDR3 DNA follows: TGTGCCAGCACGCGGCAGGGGTATGGCAATGAGCAGTTCTTC.

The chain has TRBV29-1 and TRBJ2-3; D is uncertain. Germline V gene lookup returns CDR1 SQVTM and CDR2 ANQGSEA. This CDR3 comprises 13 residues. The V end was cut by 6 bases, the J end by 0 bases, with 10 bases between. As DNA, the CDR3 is TGCAGCGTAATGGGCGGAAGCACAGATACGCAGTATTTT. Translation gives CSVMGGSTDTQYF.

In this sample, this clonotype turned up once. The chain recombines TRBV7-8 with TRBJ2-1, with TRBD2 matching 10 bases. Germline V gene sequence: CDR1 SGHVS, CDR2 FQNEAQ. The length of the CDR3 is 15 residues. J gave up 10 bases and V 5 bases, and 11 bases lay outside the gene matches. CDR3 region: CASSPARTSGREQFF. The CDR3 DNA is TGTGCCAGCAGCCCAGCTAGGACTAGCGGAAGGGAGCAGTTCTTC.

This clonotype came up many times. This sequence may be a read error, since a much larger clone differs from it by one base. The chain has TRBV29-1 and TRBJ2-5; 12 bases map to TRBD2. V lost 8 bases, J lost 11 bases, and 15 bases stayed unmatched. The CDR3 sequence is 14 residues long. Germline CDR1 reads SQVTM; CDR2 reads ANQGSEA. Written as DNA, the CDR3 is TGCAGCCTCGCCGGGACTAGCGGGCCCCATGAGCAGTACTTC. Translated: CSLAGTSGPHEQYF.

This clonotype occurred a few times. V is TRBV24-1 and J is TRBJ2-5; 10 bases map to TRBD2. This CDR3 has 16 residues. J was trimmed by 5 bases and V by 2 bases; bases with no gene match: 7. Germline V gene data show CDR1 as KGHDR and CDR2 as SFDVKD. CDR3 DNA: TGTGCCACCAGTGATTCGCCGGGGACTAGCGTGGAGACCCAGTACTTC. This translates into CATSDSPGTSVETQYF.

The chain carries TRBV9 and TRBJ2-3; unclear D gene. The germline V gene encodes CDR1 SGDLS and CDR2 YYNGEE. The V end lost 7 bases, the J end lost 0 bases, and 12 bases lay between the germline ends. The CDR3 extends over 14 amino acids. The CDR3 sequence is CASSPPESTDTQYF. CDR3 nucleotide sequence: TGTGCCAGCTCTCCCCCCGAAAGCACAGATACGCAGTATTTT.

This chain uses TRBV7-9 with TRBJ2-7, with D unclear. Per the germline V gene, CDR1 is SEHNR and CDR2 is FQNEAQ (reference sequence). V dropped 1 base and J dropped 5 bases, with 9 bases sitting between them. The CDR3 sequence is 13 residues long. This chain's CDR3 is CASSLDLGNEQYF. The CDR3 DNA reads TGTGCCAGCAGCTTAGACCTGGGAAACGAGCAGTACTTC.

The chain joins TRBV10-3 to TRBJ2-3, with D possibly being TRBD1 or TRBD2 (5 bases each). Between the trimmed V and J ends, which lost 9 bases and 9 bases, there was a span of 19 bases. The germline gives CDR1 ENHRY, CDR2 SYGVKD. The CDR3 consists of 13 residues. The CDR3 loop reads CAIRGDGAITQYF. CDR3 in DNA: TGTGCCATTAGAGGGGATGGGGCTATAACGCAGTATTTT.

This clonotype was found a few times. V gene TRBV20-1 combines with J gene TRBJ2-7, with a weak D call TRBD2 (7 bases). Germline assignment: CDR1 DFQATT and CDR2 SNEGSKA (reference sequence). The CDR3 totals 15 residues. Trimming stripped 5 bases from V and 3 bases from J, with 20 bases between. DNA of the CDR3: TGCAGTGCTGGGGGGGCCCCGGGACTAAGCTACGAGCAGTACTTC. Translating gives CSAGGAPGLSYEQYF.

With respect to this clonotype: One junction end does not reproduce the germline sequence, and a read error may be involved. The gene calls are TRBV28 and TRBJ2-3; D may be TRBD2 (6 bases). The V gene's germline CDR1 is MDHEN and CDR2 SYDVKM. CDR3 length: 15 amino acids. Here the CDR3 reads CVSSFLGSSGDTQYF. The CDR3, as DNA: TGTGTCAGCAGTTTTCTCGGGAGCTCGGGAGATACGCAGTATTTT.

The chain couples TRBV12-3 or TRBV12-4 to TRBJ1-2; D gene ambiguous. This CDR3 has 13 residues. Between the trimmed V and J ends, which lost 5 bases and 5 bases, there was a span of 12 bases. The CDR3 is CASSVGWGYGYTF. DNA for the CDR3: TGTGCCAGCAGTGTTGGGTGGGGTTATGGCTACACCTTC.

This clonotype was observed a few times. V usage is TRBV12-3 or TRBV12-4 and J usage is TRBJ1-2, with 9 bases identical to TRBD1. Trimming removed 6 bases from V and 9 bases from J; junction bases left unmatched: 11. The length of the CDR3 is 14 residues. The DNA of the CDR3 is TGTGCCAGCAGATACGGACAGGGGCCTGTTAGCTACACCTTC. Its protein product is CASRYGQGPVSYTF.

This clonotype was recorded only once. The chain's CDR3 is CASSEYGVSYEQYF. The CDR3 DNA follows: TGTGCCAGCAGTGAGTACGGGGTTAGCTACGAGCAGTACTTC. This chain links TRBV2 with TRBJ2-7; D is possibly TRBD2 (5 bases). Germline assignment: CDR1 SNHLY and CDR2 FYNNEI. The CDR3 covers 14 residues. V was trimmed by 3 bases and J by 3 bases, leaving 12 bases between them.

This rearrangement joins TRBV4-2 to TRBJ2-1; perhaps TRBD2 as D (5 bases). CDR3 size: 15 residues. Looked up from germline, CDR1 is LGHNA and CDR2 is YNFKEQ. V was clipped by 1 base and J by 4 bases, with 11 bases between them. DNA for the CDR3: TGTGCCAGCAGCCAAGGAGGGTCGAGGTACAATGAGCAGTTCTTC. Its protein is CASSQGGSRYNEQFF.